A selection of T cell receptor beta chains follows, all from one sample in a study of T cell clones after liver transplantation. Assay used: immunoSEQ multiplex PCR; TCRdb lists only in-frame clones, some missing. The sample includes approximately 100,000 clones, about 86% of them seen just once. The source material was CD4+ T cells from blood, sampled approximately 43 months after liver transplant. The receptors come from a human patient who received a liver transplant. Some of the T cells may derive from the graft donor. Both conserved end residues are part of each CDR3. Each record gives: D gene, V gene, clone size, J gene, CDR3 length, CDR3 protein, CDR3 DNA. The D gene is left open where the match is weak. Not every row has a clone size; where given, it reads once, few, many or a size class.

>TRBD1|TRBV2|NA|TRBJ2-1|15
CASSQVAGGKDEQFF
TGTGCCAGCTCGCAGGTGGCAGGGGGCAAGGATGAGCAGTTCTTC
>NA|TRBV27|NA|TRBJ1-2|17
CASSPHRGGRVTNGYTF
TGTGCCAGCAGCCCCCACCGGGGGGGGCGGGTAACGAATGGCTACACCTTC
>NA|TRBV5-6|NA|TRBJ2-1|17
CASSLIGRGNSYNEQFF
TGTGCCAGCAGCTTAATCGGACGGGGGAACTCCTACAATGAGCAGTTCTTC
>NA|TRBV5-1|NA|TRBJ2-7|14
CASSLGRAAYEQYF
TGCGCCAGCAGCTTGGGCAGGGCTGCCTACGAGCAGTACTTC
>NA|TRBV5-8|NA|TRBJ2-3|13
CASKGQVTDTQYF
TGTGCCAGCAAGGGACAAGTCACAGATACGCAGTATTTT
>NA|TRBV2|NA|TRBJ2-6|14
CASTLSTGANVLTF
TGTGCCAGCACCCTATCGACTGGGGCCAACGTCCTGACTTTC
>TRBD1|TRBV6-6|NA|TRBJ2-1|13
CASRDRSYNEQFF
TGTGCCAGCAGGGACAGGTCCTACAATGAGCAGTTCTTC
>NA|TRBV2|once|TRBJ2-5|12
CASSAVEETQYF
TGTGCCAGCAGTGCCGTAGAAGAGACCCAGTACTTC
>NA|TRBV19|NA|TRBJ2-1|17
CASSRTHIRGSYNEQFF
TGTGCCAGTAGTAGGACTCATATCAGGGGTAGCTACAATGAGCAGTTCTTC
>TRBD1|TRBV6-1|once|TRBJ2-7|15
CASSVTTGTEGEQYF
TGTGCCAGCAGTGTGACGACCGGGACAGAAGGCGAGCAGTACTTC
>NA|TRBV4-2|NA|TRBJ2-7|15
CASRHADQTTYEQYF
TGTGCCAGCAGACACGCAGACCAGACTACCTACGAGCAGTACTTC
>NA|TRBV6-1|NA|TRBJ2-6|19
CASSENDAFAISGANVLTF
TGTGCCAGCAGTGAAAATGATGCGTTTGCAATCTCTGGGGCCAACGTCCTGACTTTC
>NA|TRBV7-9|NA|TRBJ2-7|17
CASSEGRRADAFYEQYF
TGTGCCAGCAGCGAAGGGAGGAGAGCGGACGCCTTCTACGAGCAGTACTTC
>NA|TRBV7-2|NA|TRBJ1-1|12
CASSFLGTEAFF
TGTGCCAGCAGCTTTTTGGGTACTGAAGCTTTCTTT
>NA|TRBV2|NA|TRBJ2-2|15
CASKKPLSNTGELFF
TGTGCCAGCAAAAAGCCACTATCGAACACCGGGGAGCTGTTTTTT
>TRBD2|TRBV7-3|NA|TRBJ2-5|16
CASSAQPAGGGETQYF
TGTGCCAGCAGCGCTCAGCCAGCGGGGGGCGGCGAGACCCAGTACTTC
>NA|TRBV18|NA|TRBJ2-1|19
CASSPPGLATGYSGNEQFF
TGTGCCAGCTCACCACCGGGCTTGGCAACAGGGTACAGCGGCAATGAGCAGTTCTTC
>TRBD1|TRBV5-1|NA|TRBJ2-7|15
CASSPETGGSYEQYF
TGCGCCAGCAGCCCTGAGACAGGGGGATCCTACGAGCAGTACTTC
>NA|TRBV7-2|NA|TRBJ1-5|14
CASSPGPGHQPQHF
TGTGCCAGCAGCCCTGGCCCGGGGCATCAGCCCCAGCATTTT
>TRBD1|TRBV6-1|NA|TRBJ1-2|14
CASSTWTGYDGYTF
TGTGCCAGCAGTACTTGGACAGGGTACGATGGCTACACCTTC
>NA|TRBV25-1|NA|TRBJ1-3|14
CASSAQRPGNTIYF
TGTGCCAGCAGTGCGCAGCGACCCGGAAACACCATATATTTT
>NA|TRBV21-1|NA|TRBJ2-7|12
CASSRGGNEQYF
TGTGCCAGCAGCAGAGGAGGAAACGAGCAGTACTTC
>NA|TRBV7-2|NA|TRBJ2-1|17
CASSSTAGQYSYNEQFF
TGTGCCAGCAGCTCCACCGCAGGACAGTACTCCTACAATGAGCAGTTCTTC
>TRBD2|TRBV7-6|NA|TRBJ2-3|17
CASSLAWGGVSTDTQYF
TGTGCCAGCAGCTTAGCGTGGGGAGGGGTTAGCACAGATACGCAGTATTTT